This T cell receptor (beta chain) was captured in a study of blood T cell repertoires in COVID-19. Study summary: Some COVID-19 samples were acute and others convalescent; all came from the United States, Italy and Spain. T cells, B-cell-depleted T cells, or PBMCs provided the cDNA or gDNA that served as material.

V shed 5 bases and J 1 base; nucleotides not matched to a gene: 4. Looked up from germline, CDR1 is LGHDT and CDR2 is YNNKEL (reference sequence). The CDR3 is 14 residues long. In the study's own analysis: Estimates of nucleated cell counts were drawn from the amplification of reference gene primers. Measured with immunoSEQ multiplex PCR; TCRdb has only the in-frame clones, and not every one. D and trimming were read from the DNA, whereas the V and J calls and clone size are those reported in that table. The table lists about 90,000 clones, 86% of them singletons. Sequenced material: peripheral blood. This TCR was recovered from a man at least 80 years old with active or convalescent COVID-19. The rearrangement joins TRBV3-1 (or the pseudogene TRBV3-2) to TRBJ1-1, with 7 bases that match TRBD1. The CDR3 coding sequence is TGTGCCAGCAGCGGACAGGTGGCGAACACTGAAGCTTTCTTT. It encodes CASSGQVANTEAFF.